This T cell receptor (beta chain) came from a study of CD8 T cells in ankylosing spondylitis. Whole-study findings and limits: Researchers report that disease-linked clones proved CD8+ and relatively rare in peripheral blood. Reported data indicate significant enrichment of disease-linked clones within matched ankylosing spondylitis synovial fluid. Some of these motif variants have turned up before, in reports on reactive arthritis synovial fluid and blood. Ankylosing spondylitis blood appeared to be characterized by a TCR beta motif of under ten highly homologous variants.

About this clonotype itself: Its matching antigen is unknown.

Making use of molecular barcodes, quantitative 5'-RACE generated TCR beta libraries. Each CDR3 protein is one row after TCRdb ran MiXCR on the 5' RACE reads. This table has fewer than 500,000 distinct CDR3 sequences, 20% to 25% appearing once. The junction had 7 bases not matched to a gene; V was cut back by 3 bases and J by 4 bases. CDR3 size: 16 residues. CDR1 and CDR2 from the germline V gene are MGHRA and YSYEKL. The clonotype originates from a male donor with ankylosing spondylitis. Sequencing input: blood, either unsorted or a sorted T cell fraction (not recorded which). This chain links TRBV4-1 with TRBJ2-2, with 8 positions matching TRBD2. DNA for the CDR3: TGCGCCAGCAGCCAGAACGGGAGGGCCGCCACCGGGGAGCTGTTTTTT. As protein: CASSQNGRAATGELFF.